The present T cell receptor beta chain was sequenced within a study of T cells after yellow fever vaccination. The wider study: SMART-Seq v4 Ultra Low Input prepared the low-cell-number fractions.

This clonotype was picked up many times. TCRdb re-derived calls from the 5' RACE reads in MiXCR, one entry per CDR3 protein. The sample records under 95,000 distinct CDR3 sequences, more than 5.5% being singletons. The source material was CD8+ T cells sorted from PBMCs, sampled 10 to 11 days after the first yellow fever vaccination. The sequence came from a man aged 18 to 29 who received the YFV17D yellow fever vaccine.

The CDR3, as DNA: TGCGCCAGCAGCCCCGGACAGGGGGAATGCGAGCAGTACGTC. Protein sequence: CASSPGQGECEQYV. The gene calls are TRBV5-1 and TRBJ2-7, with 10 bases lining up with TRBD1. Looked up from germline, CDR1 is SGHRS and CDR2 is YFSETQ. Trimming took 4 bases from V and 6 from J; bases not matched to a gene: 7. The length of the CDR3 is 14 residues.